These 5 T cell receptor beta chains were all obtained from the same sample, sequenced in a study of monozygotic twins with inflammatory bowel disease. TCRdb reprocessed the 5' RACE reads and stores each CDR3 protein as one record, lacking DNA. The sample table includes 420,000 or so distinct CDR3 sequences. Sequencing was carried out using blood. All receptors come from a human donor with ulcerative colitis or Crohn's disease, or a healthy co-twin of an affected twin (not recorded which).

The gene calls are TRBV29-1 and TRBJ2-7; TCRdb's D gene call, TRBD2, goes unchecked for lack of DNA. This CDR3 region has 14 residues. Germline loops: CDR1 SQVTM, CDR2 ANQGSEA. CDR3 residues: CSVGQLAGESEQYF.

The chain joins TRBV6-1 to TRBJ2-2; the D call of TRBD1 rests on TCRdb alone, since no DNA is present to check it. The CDR3 is made up of 15 amino acids. Germline CDR1 MNHNS, CDR2 SASEGT. CDR3: CASTTRGSNTGELFF.

J is TRBJ2-2 and V is TRBV3-1. Germline V gene data show CDR1 as LGHDT and CDR2 as YNNKEL (reference sequence). This CDR3 region has 15 residues. The chain's CDR3 is CASSHDSLNTGELFF.

The J gene is TRBJ2-1, the V gene TRBV7-3; TCRdb proposes TRBD1, but this gene call is untestable without DNA. The CDR3 runs to 15 residues. Germline V gives CDR1 SGHTA, CDR2 FQGTGA. The chain's CDR3 is CASSSPGQGDNEQFF.

The chain joins TRBV2 to TRBJ2-2; TCRdb picks TRBD1, but there is no DNA to check that call. The CDR3 runs 16 residues. Germline CDR1 reads SNHLY; CDR2 reads FYNNEI. The CDR3 spells CASSEARNRGTGELFF. The full variable domain, rest sourced from reference TRBV2 and TRBJ2-2, is EPEVTQTPSHQVTQMGQEVILRCVPISNHLYFYWYRQILGQKVEFLVSFYNNEISEKSEIFDDQFSVERPDGSNFTLKIRSTKLEDSAMYFCASSEARNRGTGELFFGEGSRLTVL.